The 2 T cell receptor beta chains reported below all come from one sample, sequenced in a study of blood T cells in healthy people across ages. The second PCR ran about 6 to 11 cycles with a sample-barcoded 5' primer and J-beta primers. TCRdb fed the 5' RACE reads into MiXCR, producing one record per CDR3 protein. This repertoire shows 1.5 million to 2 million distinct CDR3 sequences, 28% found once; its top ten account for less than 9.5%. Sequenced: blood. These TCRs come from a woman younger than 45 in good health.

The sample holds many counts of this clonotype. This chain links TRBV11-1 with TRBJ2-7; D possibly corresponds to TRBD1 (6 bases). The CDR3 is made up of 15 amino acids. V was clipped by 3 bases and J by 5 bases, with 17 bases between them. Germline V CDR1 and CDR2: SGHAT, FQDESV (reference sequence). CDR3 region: CASSFSRGPRDEQYF. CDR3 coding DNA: TGTGCCAGCAGCTTCAGCAGGGGCCCCCGGGACGAGCAGTACTTC.

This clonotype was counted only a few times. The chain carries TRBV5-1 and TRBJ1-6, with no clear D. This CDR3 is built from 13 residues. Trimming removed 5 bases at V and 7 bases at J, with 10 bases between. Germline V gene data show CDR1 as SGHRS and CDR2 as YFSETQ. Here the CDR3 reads CASRLVTNSPLHF. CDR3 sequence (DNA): TGCGCCAGCAGGCTTGTGACGAATTCACCCCTCCACTTT.